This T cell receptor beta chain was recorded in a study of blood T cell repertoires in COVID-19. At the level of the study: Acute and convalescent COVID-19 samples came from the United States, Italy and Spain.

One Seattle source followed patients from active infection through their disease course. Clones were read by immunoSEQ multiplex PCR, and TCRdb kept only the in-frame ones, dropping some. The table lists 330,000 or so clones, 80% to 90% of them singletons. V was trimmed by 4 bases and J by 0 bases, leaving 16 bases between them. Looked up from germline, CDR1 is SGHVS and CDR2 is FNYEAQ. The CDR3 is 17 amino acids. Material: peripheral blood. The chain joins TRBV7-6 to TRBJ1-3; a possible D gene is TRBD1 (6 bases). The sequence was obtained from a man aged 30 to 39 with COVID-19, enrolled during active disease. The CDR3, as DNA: TGTGCCAGCAGCTGGGGGGGGTACAGGGTCTCTGGAAACACCATATATTTT. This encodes CASSWGGYRVSGNTIYF. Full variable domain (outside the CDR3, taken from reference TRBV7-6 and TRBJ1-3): GAGVSQSPRYKVTKRGQDVALRCDPISGHVSLYWYRQALGQGPEFLTYFNYEAQQDKSGLPNDRFSAERPEGSISTLTIQRTEQRDSAMYRCASSWGGYRVSGNTIYFGEGSWLTVV.